This TCR beta chain was obtained from a study of cytomegalovirus exposure and HLA in healthy donors. Study-level points and caveats: A cluster of highly shared sequence variants was likely a sequencing artifact. TCR beta chains numbering more than 150 were designated cytomegalovirus-associated.

The PCR ran on 60 Vbeta and 13 Jbeta primers. Original methodology: Approximately 79 million unique TCR beta chains, 10 million to 13 million of them shared, were counted by a later analysis. Data came from immunoSEQ multiplex PCR; TCRdb stores just in-frame clones and leaves some out. V, J and clone size are taken as reported in that table, and D and trimming were inferred from the DNA itself. The sample holds some 85,000 clones, about three quarters seen once. As concerns this clone: Its target is not known.

Sequencing was performed on PBMCs. The receptor was isolated from a woman aged 40 to 50 in good health and CMV-seropositive.

CDR3: CASNWDRGGNQPQHF. The CDR3 bases are TGTGCCAGTAATTGGGACAGGGGTGGGAATCAGCCCCAGCATTTT. The chain employs TRBV19 and TRBJ1-5; 10 positions agree with TRBD1. J was trimmed by 4 bases and V by 7 bases; bases with no gene match: 7. The CDR3 runs to 15 residues. Germline V gene sequence: CDR1 LNHDA, CDR2 SQIVND (reference sequence).